This T cell receptor beta chain was found in a study of cytomegalovirus exposure and HLA in healthy donors. The CDR3 has 14 amino acids. The V gene end was trimmed by 5 bases and the J gene end by 7 bases; junction bases not matched to a gene: 9. The germline V gene encodes CDR1 LGHNT and CDR2 FRNRAP. Use of 60 Vbeta and 13 Jbeta primers characterized the PCR. The method was immunoSEQ multiplex PCR; TCRdb's version includes in-frame clones alone and lacks a portion of them. The sample shows tens of thousands of clones, around three quarters of them seen only once. A single count supports this clone. Its antigen remains unknown. Study-level points and caveats: Investigators reported 150 to 200 TCR beta chains as tied to cytomegalovirus. Analysis performed later found roughly 17,000 TCR beta sequences associated with HLA alleles at 0.05 false discovery rate. A link between a missense DCLRE1C variant and TCR beta V- and J-gene trimming emerged from a later analysis. A later analysis revealed that TCR association rates differed between HLA loci, peaking at DRB1 and bottoming out at HLA-C.

Sequencing was done on a sample of PBMCs. The clonotype comes from a female donor in good health and CMV-seronegative. The chain couples TRBV12-5 to TRBJ2-7; TRBD1 matches at 9 bases. CDR3 nucleotide sequence: TGTGCTAGTGGTCCGGGGACAGGGATGAAAGAGCAGTACTTC. Encoded protein: CASGPGTGMKEQYF.